The 2 T cell receptor beta chains below were found in one sample sequenced in a study of cytomegalovirus exposure and HLA in healthy donors. PCR employed 60 Vbeta and 13 Jbeta primers. Clones were sequenced by immunoSEQ multiplex PCR, and TCRdb holds only the in-frame ones, with some missing. The data show 120,000 to 150,000 clones, roughly 79% seen once. Sequenced material: PBMCs. These receptors originate from a woman aged 40-49 years in good health and CMV-seropositive.

V is TRBV6-6 and J is TRBJ1-2, with 9 bases matching TRBD1. Germline lookup yields CDR1 MNHNY and CDR2 SVGAGI (reference sequence). This CDR3 spans 15 amino acids. J lost 3 bases, V lost 4 bases, and 6 bases had no gene match. CDR3 loop: CASSSWTGEYYGYTF. CDR3 sequence (DNA): TGTGCCAGCAGTTCCTGGACAGGGGAATACTATGGCTACACCTTC.

V is TRBV28 and J is TRBJ2-5, with D possibly matching TRBD1 (6 bases). The CDR3 length is 13 residues. Trimming removed 5 bases at V and 5 bases at J, with 12 bases between. Germline V gene lookup returns CDR1 MDHEN and CDR2 SYDVKM. For the CDR3, the DNA is TGTGCCAGCAGTATAACAGGGATGGAGACCCAGTACTTC. This sequence encodes CASSITGMETQYF.